This TCR beta chain comes out of a study of cytomegalovirus exposure and HLA in healthy donors. Germline CDR1 and CDR2: LNHDA and SQIVND (reference sequence). This CDR3 has 15 amino acids. V trimming: 3 bases; J trimming: 0 bases; junction bases outside the gene matches: 5. General study findings and limits: The study had only CMV serostatus as immune exposure information. From TCR beta sequences, most subjects' HLA-A and HLA-B alleles were reportedly predicted accurately.

With respect to this clone: Its antigen is undetermined.

Primers included in the PCR were 60 Vbeta and 13 Jbeta primers. Data came from immunoSEQ multiplex PCR; TCRdb stores just in-frame clones and leaves some out. The sample carries 80,000 to 90,000 clones, around 80% recorded once. The TCR sequence derives from a man aged 40-55 years in good health and CMV-seronegative. The specimen sequenced was PBMCs. This sequence joins TRBV19 and TRBJ2-7, with 7 bases lining up with TRBD2. CDR3 in DNA: TGTGCCAGTAGTATTTCCGCTAGCGGCTCCTACGAGCAGTACTTC. Protein: CASSISASGSYEQYF.